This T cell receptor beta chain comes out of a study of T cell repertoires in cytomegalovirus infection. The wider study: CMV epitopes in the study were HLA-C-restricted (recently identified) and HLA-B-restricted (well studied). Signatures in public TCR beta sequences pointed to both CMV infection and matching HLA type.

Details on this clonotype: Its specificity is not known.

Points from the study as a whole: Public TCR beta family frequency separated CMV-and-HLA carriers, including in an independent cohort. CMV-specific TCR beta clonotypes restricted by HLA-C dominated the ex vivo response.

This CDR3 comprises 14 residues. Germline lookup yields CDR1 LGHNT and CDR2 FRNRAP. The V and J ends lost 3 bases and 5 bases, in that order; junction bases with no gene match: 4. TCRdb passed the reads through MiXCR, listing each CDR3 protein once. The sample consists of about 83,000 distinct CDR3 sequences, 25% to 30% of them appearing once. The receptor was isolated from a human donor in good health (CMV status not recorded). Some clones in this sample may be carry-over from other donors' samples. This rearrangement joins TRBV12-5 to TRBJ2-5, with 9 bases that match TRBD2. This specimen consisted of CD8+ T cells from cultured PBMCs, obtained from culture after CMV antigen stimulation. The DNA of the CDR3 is TGTGCTAGTGGTTTCGCGGGGGGGCGTGAGACCCAGTACTTC. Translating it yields CASGFAGGRETQYF.